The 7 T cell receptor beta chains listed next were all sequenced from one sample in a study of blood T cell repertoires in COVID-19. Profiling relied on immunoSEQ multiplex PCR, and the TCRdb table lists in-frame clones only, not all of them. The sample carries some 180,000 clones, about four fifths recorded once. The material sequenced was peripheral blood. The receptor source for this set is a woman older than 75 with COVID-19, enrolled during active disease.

This CDR3 reads CASSPILGAGGTDTQYF. The CDR3 coding sequence is TGTGCCAGCAGCCCGATCCTGGGGGCGGGTGGCACAGATACGCAGTATTTT. The chain employs TRBV5-5 and TRBJ2-3; maybe TRBD1 (6 bases). V was trimmed by 4 bases and J by 1 base, leaving 19 bases between them. Per germline, CDR1 SGHKS and CDR2 YYEKEE (reference sequence). The CDR3 contains 17 residues.

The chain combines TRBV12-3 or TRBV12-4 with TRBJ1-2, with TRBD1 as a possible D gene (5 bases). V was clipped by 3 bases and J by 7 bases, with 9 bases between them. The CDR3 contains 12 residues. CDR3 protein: CASSFTGVGYTF. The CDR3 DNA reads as TGTGCCAGCAGTTTCACGGGGGTTGGCTACACCTTC.

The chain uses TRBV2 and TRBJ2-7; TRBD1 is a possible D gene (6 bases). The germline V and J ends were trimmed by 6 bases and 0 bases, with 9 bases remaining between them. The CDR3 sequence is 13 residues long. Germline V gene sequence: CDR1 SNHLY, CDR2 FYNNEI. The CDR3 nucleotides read TGTGCCAGCAGAACAGGGAGCTCCTACGAGCAGTACTTC. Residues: CASRTGSSYEQYF.

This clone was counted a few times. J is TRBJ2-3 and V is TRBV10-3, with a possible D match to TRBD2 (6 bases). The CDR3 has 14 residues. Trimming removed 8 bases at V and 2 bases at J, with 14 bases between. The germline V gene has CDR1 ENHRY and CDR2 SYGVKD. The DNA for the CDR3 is TGTGCCATCCGGCCGGGACTCGTCACAGATACGCAGTATTTT. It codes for CAIRPGLVTDTQYF.

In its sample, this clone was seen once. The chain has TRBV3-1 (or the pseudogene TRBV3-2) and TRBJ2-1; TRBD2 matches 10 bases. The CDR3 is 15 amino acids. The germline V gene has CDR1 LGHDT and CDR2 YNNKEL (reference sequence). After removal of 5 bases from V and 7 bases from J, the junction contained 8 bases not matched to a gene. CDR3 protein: CASSRLAGIVNEQFF. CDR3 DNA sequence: TGTGCCAGCAGCAGACTAGCGGGTATTGTAAATGAGCAGTTCTTC.

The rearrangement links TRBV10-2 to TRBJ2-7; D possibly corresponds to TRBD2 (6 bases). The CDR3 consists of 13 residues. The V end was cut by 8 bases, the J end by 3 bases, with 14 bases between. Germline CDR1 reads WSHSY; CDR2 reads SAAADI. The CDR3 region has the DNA TGCGCCAGCCTTAGCGGCGGTGGCTACGAGCAGTACTTC. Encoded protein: CASLSGGGYEQYF.

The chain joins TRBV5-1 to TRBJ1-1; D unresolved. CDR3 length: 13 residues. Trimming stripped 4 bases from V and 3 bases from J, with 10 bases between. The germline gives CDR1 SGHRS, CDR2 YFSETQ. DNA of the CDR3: TGCGCCAGCAGCCAGGTGGTGGACACTGAAGCTTTCTTT. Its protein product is CASSQVVDTEAFF.